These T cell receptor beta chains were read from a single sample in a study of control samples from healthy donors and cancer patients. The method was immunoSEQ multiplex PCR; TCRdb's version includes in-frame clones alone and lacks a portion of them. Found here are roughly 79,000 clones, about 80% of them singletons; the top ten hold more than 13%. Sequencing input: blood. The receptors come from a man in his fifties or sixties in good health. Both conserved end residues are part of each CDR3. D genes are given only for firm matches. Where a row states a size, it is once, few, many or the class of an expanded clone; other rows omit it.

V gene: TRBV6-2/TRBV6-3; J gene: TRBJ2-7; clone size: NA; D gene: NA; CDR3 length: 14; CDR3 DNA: TGTGCCAGCAGTTACTTGGGACAACCGCGGGAGCAGTACTTC; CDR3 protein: CASSYLGQPREQYF
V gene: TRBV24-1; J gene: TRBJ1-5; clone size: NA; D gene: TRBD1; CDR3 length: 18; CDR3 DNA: TGTGCCACCAGTGACCGAAGAACGGGACAGGGATTGGATCAGCCCCAGCATTTT; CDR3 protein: CATSDRRTGQGLDQPQHF
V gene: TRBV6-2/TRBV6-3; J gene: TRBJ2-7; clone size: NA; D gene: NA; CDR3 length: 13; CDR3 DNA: TGTGCCAGCAGTATCCCTAATCTGAGAGAGCAGTACTTC; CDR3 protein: CASSIPNLREQYF
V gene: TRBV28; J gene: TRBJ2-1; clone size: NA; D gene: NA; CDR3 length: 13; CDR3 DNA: TGTGCCAGCAGTCTAAGCTCCTACAATGAGCAGTTCTTC; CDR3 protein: CASSLSSYNEQFF
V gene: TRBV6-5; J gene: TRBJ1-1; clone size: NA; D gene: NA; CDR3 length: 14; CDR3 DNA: TGTGCCAGCAGTCGTCTGCAGGGTCTGTCTGAAGCTTTCTTT; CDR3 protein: CASSRLQGLSEAFF
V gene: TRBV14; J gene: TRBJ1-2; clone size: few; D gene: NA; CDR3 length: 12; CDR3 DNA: TGTGCCAGCAGCCAGGCCGGGGGTGGCTACACCTTC; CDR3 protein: CASSQAGGGYTF
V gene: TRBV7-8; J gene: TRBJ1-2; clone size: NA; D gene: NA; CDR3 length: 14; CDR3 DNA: TGTGCCAGCAGCTTAACAGGCCCTCGAGATGGCTACACCTTC; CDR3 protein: CASSLTGPRDGYTF
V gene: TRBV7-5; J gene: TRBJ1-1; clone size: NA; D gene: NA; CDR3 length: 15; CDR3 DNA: TGTGCCAGAAGCACCCTTACAGGGAAGAACACTGAAGCTTTCTTT; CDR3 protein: CARSTLTGKNTEAFF
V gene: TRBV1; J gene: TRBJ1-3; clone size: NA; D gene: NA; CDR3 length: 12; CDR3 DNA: TGCACCAGCCCAGGTGCTGGAAACACCATATATTTT; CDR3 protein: CTSPGAGNTIYF
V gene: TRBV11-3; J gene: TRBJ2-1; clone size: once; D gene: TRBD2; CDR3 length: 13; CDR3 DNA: TGCGCCAGCAGCCGGGGGGACCACCATGAGCAGTTCTTC; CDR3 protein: CASSRGDHHEQFF
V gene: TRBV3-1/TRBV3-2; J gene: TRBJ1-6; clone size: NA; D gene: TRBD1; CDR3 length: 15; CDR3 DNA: TGTGCCAGCAGTCTCCCGGGACAGGGACCTTTGAGGCTCCACTTT; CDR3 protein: CASSLPGQGPLRLHF
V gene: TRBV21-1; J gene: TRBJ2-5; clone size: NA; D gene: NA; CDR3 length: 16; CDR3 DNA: TGTGCCAGCAGCATTCCCAGCGGGAGAGGTGAAAAGACCCAGTACTTC; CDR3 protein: CASSIPSGRGEKTQYF
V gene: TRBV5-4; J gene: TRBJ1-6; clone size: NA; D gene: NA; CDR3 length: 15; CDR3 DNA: TGTGCCAGCAGCTTGGGTATACAGCTCAATTCACCCCTCCACTTT; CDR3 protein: CASSLGIQLNSPLHF
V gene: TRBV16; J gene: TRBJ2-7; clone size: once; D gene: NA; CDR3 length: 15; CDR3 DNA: TGTGCCAGCAGCCAATTTGACGGGGGAAACTACGAGCAGTACTTC; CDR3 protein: CASSQFDGGNYEQYF
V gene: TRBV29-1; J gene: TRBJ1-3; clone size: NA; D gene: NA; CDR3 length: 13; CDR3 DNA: TGCAGCGTTGAAGAAGGGACTGGAAACACCATATATTTT; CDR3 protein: CSVEEGTGNTIYF
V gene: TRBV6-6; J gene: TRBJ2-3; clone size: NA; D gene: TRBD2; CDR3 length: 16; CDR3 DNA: TGTGCCAGCAGACTGGGACTAGCGGGGAGCACAGATACGCAGTATTTT; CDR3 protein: CASRLGLAGSTDTQYF
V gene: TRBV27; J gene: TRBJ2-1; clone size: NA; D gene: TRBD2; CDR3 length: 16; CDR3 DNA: TGTGCCAGCAGTTTATCCTTACGGGAGGCCTACAATGAGCAGTTCTTC; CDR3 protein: CASSLSLREAYNEQFF
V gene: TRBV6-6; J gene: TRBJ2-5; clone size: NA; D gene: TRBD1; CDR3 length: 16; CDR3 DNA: TGTGCCAGCAGTTACCGCAACACAGGGGACCAAGAGACCCAGTACTTC; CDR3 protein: CASSYRNTGDQETQYF
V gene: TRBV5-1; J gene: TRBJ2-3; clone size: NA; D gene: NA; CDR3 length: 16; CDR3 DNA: TGCGCCAGCAGCCCAGGAGACAGATTGCGCACAGATACGCAGTATTTT; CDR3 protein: CASSPGDRLRTDTQYF
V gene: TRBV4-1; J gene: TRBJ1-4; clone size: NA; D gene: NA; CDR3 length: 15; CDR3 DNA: TGCGCCAGCAGCCAGCACCGACGGAATAATGAAAAACTGTTTTTT; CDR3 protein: CASSQHRRNNEKLFF
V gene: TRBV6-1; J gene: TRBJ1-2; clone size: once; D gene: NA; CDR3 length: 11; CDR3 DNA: NA; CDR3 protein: CASSEVGSGAF
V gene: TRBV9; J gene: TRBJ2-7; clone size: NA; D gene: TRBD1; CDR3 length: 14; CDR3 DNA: TGTGCCAGCAGCGCCCGGACAGGGGGCTACGAGCAGTACTTC; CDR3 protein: CASSARTGGYEQYF
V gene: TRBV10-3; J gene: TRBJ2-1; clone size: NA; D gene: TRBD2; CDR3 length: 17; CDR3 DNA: TGTGCCATCGGGAGGACTAGCGGGGCCTCACTGGGGGATGAGCAGTTCTTC; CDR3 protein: CAIGRTSGASLGDEQFF
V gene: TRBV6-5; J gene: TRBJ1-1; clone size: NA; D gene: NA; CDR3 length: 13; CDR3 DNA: TGTGCCAGCAGACGACAGGAAAACACTGAAGCTTTCTTT; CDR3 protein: CASRRQENTEAFF
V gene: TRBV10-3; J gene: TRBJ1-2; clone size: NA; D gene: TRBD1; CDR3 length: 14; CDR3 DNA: TGTGCCATCAGTGCCCCGACAGGGGAGGATGGCTACACCTTC; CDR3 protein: CAISAPTGEDGYTF
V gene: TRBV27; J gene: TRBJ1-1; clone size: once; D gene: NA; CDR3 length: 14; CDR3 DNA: TGTGCCAGCAGTCAGACAGGTTTGAACACTGAAGCTTTCTTT; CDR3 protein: CASSQTGLNTEAFF
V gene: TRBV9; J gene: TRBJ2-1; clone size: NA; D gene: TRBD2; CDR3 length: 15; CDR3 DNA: TGTGCCAGCAGCCCAGGACTAGCGGTTCTGAATGAGCAGTTCTTC; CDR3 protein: CASSPGLAVLNEQFF
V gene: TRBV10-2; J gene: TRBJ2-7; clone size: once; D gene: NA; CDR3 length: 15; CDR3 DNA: TGCGCCAGCAGTATCACAGGGAAAAGCTCCTACGAGCAGTACTTC; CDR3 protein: CASSITGKSSYEQYF
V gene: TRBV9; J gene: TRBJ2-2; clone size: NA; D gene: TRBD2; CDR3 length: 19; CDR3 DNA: TGTGCCAGCAGCCCTCGTGTGGGCGGGAGTAAGAGTCCCACCGGGGAGCTGTTTTTT; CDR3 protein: CASSPRVGGSKSPTGELFF
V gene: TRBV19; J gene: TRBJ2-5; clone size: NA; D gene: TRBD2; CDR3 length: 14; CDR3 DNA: TGTGCCAGTAGTACTAGCGGATCCCAAGAGACCCAGTACTTC; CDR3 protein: CASSTSGSQETQYF
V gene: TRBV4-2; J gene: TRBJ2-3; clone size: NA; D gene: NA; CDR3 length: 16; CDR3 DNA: TGTGCCAGCAGCCAAGGTTCCCGGCCCGGGGTTGGTACGCAGTATTTT; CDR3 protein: CASSQGSRPGVGTQYF